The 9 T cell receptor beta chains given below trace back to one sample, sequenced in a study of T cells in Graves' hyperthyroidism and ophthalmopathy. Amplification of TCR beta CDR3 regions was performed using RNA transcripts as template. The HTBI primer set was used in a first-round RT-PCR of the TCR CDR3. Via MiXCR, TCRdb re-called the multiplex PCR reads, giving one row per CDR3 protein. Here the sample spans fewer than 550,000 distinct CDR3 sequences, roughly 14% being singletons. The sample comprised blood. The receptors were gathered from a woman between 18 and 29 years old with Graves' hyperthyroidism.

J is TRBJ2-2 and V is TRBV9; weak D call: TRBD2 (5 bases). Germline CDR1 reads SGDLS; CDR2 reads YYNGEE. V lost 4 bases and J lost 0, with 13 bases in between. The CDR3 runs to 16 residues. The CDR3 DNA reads TGTGCCAGCAGCATAGCCGGAGGAACGAACACCGGGGAGCTGTTTTTT. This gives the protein CASSIAGGTNTGELFF.

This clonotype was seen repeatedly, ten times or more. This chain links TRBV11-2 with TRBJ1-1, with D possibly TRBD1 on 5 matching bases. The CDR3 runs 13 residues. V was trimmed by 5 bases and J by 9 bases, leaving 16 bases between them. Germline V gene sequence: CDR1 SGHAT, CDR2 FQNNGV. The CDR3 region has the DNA TGTGCCAGCAGCACCCCGTCAGGGAAGCAAGCTTTCTTT. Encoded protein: CASSTPSGKQAFF. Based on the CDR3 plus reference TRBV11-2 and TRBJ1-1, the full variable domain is EAGVAQSPRYKIIEKRQSVAFWCNPISGHATLYWYQQILGQGPKLLIQFQNNGVVDDSQLPKDRFSAERLKGVDSTLKIQPAKLEDSAVYLCASSTPSGKQAFFGQGTRLTVV.

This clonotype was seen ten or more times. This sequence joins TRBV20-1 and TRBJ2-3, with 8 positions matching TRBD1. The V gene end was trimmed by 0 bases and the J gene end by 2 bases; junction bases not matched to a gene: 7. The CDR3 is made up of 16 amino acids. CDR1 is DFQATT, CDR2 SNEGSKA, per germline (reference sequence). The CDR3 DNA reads TGCAGTGCTAGAGAGCCCCAGGGGGCTTACACAGATACGCAGTATTTT. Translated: CSAREPQGAYTDTQYF.

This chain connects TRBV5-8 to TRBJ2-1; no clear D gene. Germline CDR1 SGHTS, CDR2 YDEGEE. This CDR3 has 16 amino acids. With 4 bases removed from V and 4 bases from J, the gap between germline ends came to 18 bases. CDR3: CASSAGLTGPYNEQFF. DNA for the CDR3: TGTGCCAGCAGCGCCGGCCTTACCGGGCCTTACAATGAGCAGTTCTTC. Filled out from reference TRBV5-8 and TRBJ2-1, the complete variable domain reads EAGVTQSPTHLIKTRGQQATLRCSPISGHTSVYWYQQALGLGLQFLLWYDEGEERNRGNFPPRFSGRQFPNYSSELNVNALELEDSALYLCASSAGLTGPYNEQFFGPGTRLTVL.

CDR3 DNA: TGTGCCATCAACCCGGGGCGGGGTGGTGCGCAGTATTTT. Protein product: CAINPGRGGAQYF. This chain connects TRBV10-3 to TRBJ2-3; TRBD2 is a possible D gene (6 bases). Germline V gene lookup returns CDR1 ENHRY and CDR2 SYGVKD. V was pared by 7 bases and J by 10 bases, with 18 bases between. CDR3 length: 13 residues.

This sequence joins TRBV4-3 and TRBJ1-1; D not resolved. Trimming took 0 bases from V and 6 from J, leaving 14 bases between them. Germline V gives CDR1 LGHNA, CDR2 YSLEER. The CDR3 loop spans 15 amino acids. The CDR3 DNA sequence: TGCGCCAGCAGCCAAGAGATAGGCCTAAGGGCTGAAGCTTTCTTT. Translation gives CASSQEIGLRAEAFF.

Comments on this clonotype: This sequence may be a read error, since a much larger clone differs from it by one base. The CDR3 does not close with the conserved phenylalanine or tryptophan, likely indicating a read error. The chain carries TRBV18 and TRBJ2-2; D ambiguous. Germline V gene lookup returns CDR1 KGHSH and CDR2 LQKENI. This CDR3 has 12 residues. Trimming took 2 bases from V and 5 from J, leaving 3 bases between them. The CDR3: CASSPVTGELFS. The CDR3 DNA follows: TGTGCCAGCTCACCAGTGACCGGGGAGCTGTTTTCT.

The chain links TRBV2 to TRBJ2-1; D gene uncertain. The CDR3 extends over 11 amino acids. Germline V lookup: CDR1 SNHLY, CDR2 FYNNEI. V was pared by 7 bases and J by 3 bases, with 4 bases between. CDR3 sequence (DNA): TGTGCCAGCACCAGCTACAATGAGCAGTTCTTC. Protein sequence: CASTSYNEQFF.

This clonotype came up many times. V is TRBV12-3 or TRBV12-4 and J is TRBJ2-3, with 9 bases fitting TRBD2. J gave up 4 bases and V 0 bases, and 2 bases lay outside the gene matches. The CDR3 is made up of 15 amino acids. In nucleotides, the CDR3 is TGTGCCAGCAGTTTAGCTGCGGGGGGGGCAGATACGCAGTATTTT. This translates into CASSLAAGGADTQYF.